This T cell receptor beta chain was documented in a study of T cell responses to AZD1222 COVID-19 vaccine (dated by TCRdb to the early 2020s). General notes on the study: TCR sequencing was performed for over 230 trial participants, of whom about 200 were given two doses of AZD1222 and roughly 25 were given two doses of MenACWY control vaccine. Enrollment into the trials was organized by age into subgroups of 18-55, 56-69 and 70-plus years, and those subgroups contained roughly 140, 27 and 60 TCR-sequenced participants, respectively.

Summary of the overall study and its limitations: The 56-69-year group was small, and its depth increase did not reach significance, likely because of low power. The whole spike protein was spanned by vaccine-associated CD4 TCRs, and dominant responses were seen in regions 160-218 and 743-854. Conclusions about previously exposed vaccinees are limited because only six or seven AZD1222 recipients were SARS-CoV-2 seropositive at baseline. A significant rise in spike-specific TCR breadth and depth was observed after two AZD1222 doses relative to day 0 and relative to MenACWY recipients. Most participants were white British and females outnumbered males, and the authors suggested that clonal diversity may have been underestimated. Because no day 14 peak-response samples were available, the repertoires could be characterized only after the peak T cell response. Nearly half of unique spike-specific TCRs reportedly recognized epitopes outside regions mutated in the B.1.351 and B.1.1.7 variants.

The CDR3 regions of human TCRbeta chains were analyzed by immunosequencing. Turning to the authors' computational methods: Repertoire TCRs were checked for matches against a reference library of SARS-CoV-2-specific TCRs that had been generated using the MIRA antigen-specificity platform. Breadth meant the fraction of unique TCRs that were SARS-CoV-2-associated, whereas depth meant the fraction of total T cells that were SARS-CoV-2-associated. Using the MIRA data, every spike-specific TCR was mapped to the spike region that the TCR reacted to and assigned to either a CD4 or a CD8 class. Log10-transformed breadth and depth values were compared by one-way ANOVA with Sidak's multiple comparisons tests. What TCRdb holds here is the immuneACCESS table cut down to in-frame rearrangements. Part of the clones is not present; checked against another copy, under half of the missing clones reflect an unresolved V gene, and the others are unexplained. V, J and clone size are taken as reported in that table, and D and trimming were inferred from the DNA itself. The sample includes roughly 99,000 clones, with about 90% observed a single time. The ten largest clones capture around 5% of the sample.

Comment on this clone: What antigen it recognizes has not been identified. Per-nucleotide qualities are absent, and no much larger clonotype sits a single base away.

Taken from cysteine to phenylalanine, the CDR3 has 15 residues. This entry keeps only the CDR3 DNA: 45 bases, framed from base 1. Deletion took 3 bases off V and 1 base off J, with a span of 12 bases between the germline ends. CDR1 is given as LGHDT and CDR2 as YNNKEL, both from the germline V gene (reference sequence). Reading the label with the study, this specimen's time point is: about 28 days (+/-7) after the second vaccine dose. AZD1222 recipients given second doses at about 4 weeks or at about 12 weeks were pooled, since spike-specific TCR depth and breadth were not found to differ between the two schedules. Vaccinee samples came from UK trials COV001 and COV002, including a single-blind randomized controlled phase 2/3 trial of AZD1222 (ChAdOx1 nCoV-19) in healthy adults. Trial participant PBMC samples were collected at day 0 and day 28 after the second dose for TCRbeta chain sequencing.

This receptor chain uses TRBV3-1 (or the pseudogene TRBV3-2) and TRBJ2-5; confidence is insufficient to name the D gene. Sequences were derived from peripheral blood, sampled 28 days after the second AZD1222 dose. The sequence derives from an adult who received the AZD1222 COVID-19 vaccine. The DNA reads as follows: TGTGCCAGCAGCCAGGATGACCGGTTCCAAGAGACCCAGTACTTC. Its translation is CASSQDDRFQETQYF.